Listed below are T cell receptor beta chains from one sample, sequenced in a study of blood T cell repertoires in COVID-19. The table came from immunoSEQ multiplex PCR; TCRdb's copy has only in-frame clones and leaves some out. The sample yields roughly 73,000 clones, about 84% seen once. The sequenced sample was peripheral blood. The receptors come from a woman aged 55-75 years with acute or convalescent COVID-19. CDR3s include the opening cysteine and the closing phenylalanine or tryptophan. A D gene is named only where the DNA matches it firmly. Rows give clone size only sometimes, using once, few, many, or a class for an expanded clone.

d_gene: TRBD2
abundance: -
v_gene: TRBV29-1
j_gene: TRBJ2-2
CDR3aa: CSVFGTTNTGELFF
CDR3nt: TGCAGCGTTTTCGGGACTACCAACACCGGGGAGCTGTTTTTT

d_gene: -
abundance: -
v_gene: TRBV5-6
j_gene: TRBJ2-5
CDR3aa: CASRPRGATKETQYF
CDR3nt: TGTGCCAGCAGGCCTCGGGGGGCCACGAAAGAGACCCAGTACTTC

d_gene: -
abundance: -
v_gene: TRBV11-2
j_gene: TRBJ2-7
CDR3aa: CASSLGQGLTYEQYF
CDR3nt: TGTGCCAGCAGCCTGGGGCAGGGACTGACCTACGAGCAGTACTTC

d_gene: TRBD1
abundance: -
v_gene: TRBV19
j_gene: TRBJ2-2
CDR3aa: CASRGQGTNTGELFF
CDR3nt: TGTGCCAGCCGTGGACAGGGCACGAACACCGGGGAGCTGTTTTTT

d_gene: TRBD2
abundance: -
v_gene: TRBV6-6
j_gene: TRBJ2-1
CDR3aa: CASSYSGTSLQFF
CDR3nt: TGTGCCAGCAGTTACTCCGGGACTAGCTTGCAGTTCTTC

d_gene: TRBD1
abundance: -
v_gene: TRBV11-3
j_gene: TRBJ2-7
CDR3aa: CASSLTGTGISYEQYF
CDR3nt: TGTGCCAGCAGCCTAACAGGGACAGGGATTTCCTACGAGCAGTACTTC

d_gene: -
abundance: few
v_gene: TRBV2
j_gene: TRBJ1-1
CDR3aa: CASSEFGRNTEAFF
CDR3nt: TGTGCCAGCAGTGAATTTGGCAGGAACACTGAAGCTTTCTTT

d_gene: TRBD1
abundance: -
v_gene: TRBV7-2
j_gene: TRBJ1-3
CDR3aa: CASSLGTGGNSGNTIYF
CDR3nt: TGTGCCAGCAGCTTAGGGACAGGGGGGAACTCTGGAAACACCATATATTTT

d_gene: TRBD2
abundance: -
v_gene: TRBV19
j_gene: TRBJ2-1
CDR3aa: CASSSTGLAGQQFF
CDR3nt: TGTGCCAGTAGTTCCACGGGACTAGCGGGGCAGCAGTTCTTC

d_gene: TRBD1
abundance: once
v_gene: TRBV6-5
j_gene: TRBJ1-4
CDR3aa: CASSYTGQGYEKLFF
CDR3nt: TGTGCCAGCAGTTACACGGGACAGGGCTATGAAAAACTGTTTTTT

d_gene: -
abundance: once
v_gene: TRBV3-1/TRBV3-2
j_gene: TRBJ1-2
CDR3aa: CASSQETLLAGTMDGYTF
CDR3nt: TGTGCCAGCAGCCAAGAGACCTTATTGGCAGGGACTATGGATGGCTACACCTTC

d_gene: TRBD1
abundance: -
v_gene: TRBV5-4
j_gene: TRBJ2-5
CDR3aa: CASSGGTGGETQYF
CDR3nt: TGTGCCAGCAGCGGAGGGACAGGGGGCGAGACCCAGTACTTC

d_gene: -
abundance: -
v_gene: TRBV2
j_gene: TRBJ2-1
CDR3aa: CASSEVAGESEQFF
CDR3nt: TGTGCCAGCAGTGAAGTAGCAGGGGAAAGTGAGCAGTTCTTC

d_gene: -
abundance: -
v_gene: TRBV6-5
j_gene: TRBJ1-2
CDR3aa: CASSRITENYGYTF
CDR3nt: TGTGCCAGCAGTCGAATAACAGAAAACTATGGCTACACCTTC

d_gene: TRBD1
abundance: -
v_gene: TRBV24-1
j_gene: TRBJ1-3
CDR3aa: CATSDSPGQGFHFSGNTIYF
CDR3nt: TGTGCCACCAGTGACTCTCCGGGACAGGGTTTCCATTTCTCTGGAAACACCATATATTTT

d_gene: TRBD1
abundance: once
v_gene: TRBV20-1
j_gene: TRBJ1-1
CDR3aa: CSASSETGGEAFF
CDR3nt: TGCAGTGCTAGTAGCGAAACAGGGGGTGAAGCTTTCTTT

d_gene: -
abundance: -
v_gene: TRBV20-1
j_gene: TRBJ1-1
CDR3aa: CSASAGSSMRDTEAFF
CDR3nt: TGCAGTGCTAGTGCGGGGTCCAGCATGAGGGACACTGAAGCTTTCTTT

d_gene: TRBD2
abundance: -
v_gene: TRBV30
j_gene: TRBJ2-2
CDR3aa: CAWSVRGRAGGELFF
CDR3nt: TGTGCCTGGAGTGTACGAGGGAGGGCCGGCGGGGAGCTGTTTTTT

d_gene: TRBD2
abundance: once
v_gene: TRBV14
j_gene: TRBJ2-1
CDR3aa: CASKSLHPGGTYNEQFF
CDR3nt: TGTGCCAGCAAGAGTCTTCACCCGGGAGGGACCTACAATGAGCAGTTCTTC

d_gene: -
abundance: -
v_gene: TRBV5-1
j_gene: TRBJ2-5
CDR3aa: CASSLATGQETQYF
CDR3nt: TGCGCCAGCAGCTTGGCAACGGGACAAGAGACCCAGTACTTC

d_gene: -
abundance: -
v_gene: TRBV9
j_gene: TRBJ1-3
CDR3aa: CASSAGPGGGNTIYF
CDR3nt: TGTGCCAGCAGCGCCGGCCCGGGGGGGGGAAACACCATATATTTT

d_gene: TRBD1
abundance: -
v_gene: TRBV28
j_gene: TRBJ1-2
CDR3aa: CAIGTAYGYTF
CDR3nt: TGTGCGATCGGGACAGCTTATGGCTACACCTTC

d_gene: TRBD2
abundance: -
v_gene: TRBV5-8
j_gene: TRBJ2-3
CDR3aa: CASIPGGSGATDTQYF
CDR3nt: TGTGCCAGCATCCCCGGTGGTAGCGGGGCGACAGATACGCAGTATTTT

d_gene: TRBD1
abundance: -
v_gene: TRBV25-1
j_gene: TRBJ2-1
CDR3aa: CASSEYGQGVNEQFF
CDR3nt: TGTGCCAGCAGTGAATATGGACAGGGAGTTAATGAGCAGTTCTTC

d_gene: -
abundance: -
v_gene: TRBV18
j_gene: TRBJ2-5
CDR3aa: CASSLPTGNQETQYF
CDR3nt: TGTGCCAGCTCACTACCAACAGGGAACCAAGAGACCCAGTACTTC

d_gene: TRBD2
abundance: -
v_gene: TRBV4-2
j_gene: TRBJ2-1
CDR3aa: CASSQEWLAGGNEQFF
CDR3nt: TGTGCCAGCAGCCAAGAGTGGCTAGCGGGGGGAAATGAGCAGTTCTTC

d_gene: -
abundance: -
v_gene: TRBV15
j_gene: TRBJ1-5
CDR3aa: CATSTNGQFNQPQHF
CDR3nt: TGTGCCACCAGCACAAACGGACAGTTCAATCAGCCCCAGCATTTT

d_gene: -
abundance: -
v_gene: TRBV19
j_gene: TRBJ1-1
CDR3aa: CASSPEIGTEAFF
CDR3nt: TGTGCCAGTAGCCCCGAGATTGGCACTGAAGCTTTCTTT

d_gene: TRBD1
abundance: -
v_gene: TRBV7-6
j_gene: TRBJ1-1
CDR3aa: CASSLTDRGGTEAFF
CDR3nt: TGTGCCAGCAGCCTCACTGACAGGGGAGGCACTGAAGCTTTCTTT